This is a list of T cell receptor beta chains from one sample in a study of blood T cells in healthy people across ages. TCRdb reanalysed the 5' RACE reads using MiXCR and keeps one entry per CDR3 protein. The sample consists of some 1,500,000 distinct CDR3 sequences, around 40% of them appearing once. Sequenced input: blood. These receptors came from a woman between 18 and 29 years old in good health. Both conserved end residues are part of each CDR3. A D gene is named only where the DNA matches it firmly. Part of the rows lack a size; the others show once, few, many or a class for expanded clones.

clone_size: NA; d_call: TRBD1; j_call: TRBJ2-7; v_call: TRBV29-1; cdr3_length: 12; cdr3_nt: TGCAGCGTGTTACAGGGGGCGGGAGAGCAGTACTTC; cdr3_aa: CSVLQGAGEQYF
clone_size: NA; d_call: NA; j_call: TRBJ1-2; v_call: TRBV27; cdr3_length: 15; cdr3_nt: TGTGCCAGCAGTTTAGGTCCTCGAGGGAACTATGGCTACACCTTC; cdr3_aa: CASSLGPRGNYGYTF
clone_size: NA; d_call: NA; j_call: TRBJ1-2; v_call: TRBV7-9; cdr3_length: 15; cdr3_nt: TGTGCCAGCAGCTTAGGCGCAGGGTTTGACTATGGCTACACCTTC; cdr3_aa: CASSLGAGFDYGYTF
clone_size: many; d_call: TRBD2; j_call: TRBJ2-2; v_call: TRBV11-2; cdr3_length: 16; cdr3_nt: TGTGCCAGCAGCGCTAGCGGGGGCGTTATCACCGGGGAGCTGTTTTTT; cdr3_aa: CASSASGGVITGELFF
clone_size: NA; d_call: NA; j_call: TRBJ2-5; v_call: TRBV7-3; cdr3_length: 11; cdr3_nt: TGTGCCAGCGGTGTAGACAATGAGCAGTACTTC; cdr3_aa: CASGVDNEQYF
clone_size: NA; d_call: NA; j_call: TRBJ2-3; v_call: TRBV25-1; cdr3_length: 17; cdr3_nt: TGTGCCAGCCGACTTAAGGATAGTACAACAGATACAGATACGCAGTATTTT; cdr3_aa: CASRLKDSTTDTDTQYF
clone_size: NA; d_call: NA; j_call: TRBJ1-2; v_call: TRBV12-3/TRBV12-4; cdr3_length: 13; cdr3_nt: TGTGCCAGCAGTGGGGACGGGCACTATGGCTACACCTTC; cdr3_aa: CASSGDGHYGYTF
clone_size: NA; d_call: NA; j_call: TRBJ1-5; v_call: TRBV6-8; cdr3_length: 16; cdr3_nt: TGTGCCTGCAGAAGGACGGGGGGAAAGTGCAATCAGCCCCAGCATTTT; cdr3_aa: CACRRTGGKCNQPQHF
clone_size: once; d_call: TRBD2; j_call: TRBJ2-1; v_call: TRBV27; cdr3_length: 16; cdr3_nt: TGTGCCAGCAGTTTATGGGTAACCGGGACTAGAAGAGAGCAGTTCTTC; cdr3_aa: CASSLWVTGTRREQFF
clone_size: NA; d_call: NA; j_call: TRBJ1-4; v_call: TRBV12-3/TRBV12-4; cdr3_length: 15; cdr3_nt: TGTGCCAGCAGTTCAAGGGGGGTTCCTAATGAAAAACTGTTTTTT; cdr3_aa: CASSSRGVPNEKLFF
clone_size: NA; d_call: NA; j_call: TRBJ1-5; v_call: TRBV7-2; cdr3_length: 15; cdr3_nt: TGTGCCAGCAGCTTAACAACAGGTCACAATCAGCCCCAGCATTTT; cdr3_aa: CASSLTTGHNQPQHF
clone_size: NA; d_call: NA; j_call: TRBJ1-1; v_call: TRBV21-1; cdr3_length: 15; cdr3_nt: TGTGCCTGCAGCAAAGTCCCGACAGCTCACACTGAAGCTTTCTTT; cdr3_aa: CACSKVPTAHTEAFF
clone_size: NA; d_call: TRBD1; j_call: TRBJ2-3; v_call: TRBV4-3; cdr3_length: 15; cdr3_nt: TGCGCCAGCAGCCAGGGACAGTCCGTCACAGATACGCAGTATTTT; cdr3_aa: CASSQGQSVTDTQYF
clone_size: once; d_call: NA; j_call: TRBJ1-1; v_call: TRBV7-9; cdr3_length: 13; cdr3_nt: TGTGCCAGCAGCCCCCCACACGGGACTGAAGCTTTCTTT; cdr3_aa: CASSPPHGTEAFF
clone_size: many; d_call: TRBD1; j_call: TRBJ2-7; v_call: TRBV15; cdr3_length: 15; cdr3_nt: TGTGCCACCAGCTTCTCGGACAGGTCCTCCTACGAGCAGTACTTC; cdr3_aa: CATSFSDRSSYEQYF
clone_size: many; d_call: NA; j_call: TRBJ1-6; v_call: TRBV5-1; cdr3_length: 13; cdr3_nt: TGCGCCAGCAGCTTGGGGGATAGATCACCCCTCCACTTT; cdr3_aa: CASSLGDRSPLHF
clone_size: NA; d_call: NA; j_call: TRBJ1-2; v_call: TRBV30; cdr3_length: 11; cdr3_nt: TGTGCCGCTGGGCCCTCCGATGGCTACACCTTC; cdr3_aa: CAAGPSDGYTF
clone_size: few; d_call: TRBD1; j_call: TRBJ2-1; v_call: TRBV10-3; cdr3_length: 17; cdr3_nt: TGTGCCATCAGTGAGCCGCCGGGACAGGGGGGATACAATGAGCAGTTCTTC; cdr3_aa: CAISEPPGQGGYNEQFF
clone_size: NA; d_call: NA; j_call: TRBJ1-6; v_call: TRBV6-1; cdr3_length: 14; cdr3_nt: TGTGCCAGCAGCCATAGGACAGATAATTCACCCCTCCACTTT; cdr3_aa: CASSHRTDNSPLHF
clone_size: few; d_call: NA; j_call: TRBJ1-6; v_call: TRBV7-2; cdr3_length: 16; cdr3_nt: TGTGCCAGCAGCCCGATGACCAGGGGAGGCAATTCACCCCTCCACTTT; cdr3_aa: CASSPMTRGGNSPLHF
clone_size: NA; d_call: TRBD2; j_call: TRBJ2-5; v_call: TRBV4-3; cdr3_length: 15; cdr3_nt: TGCGCCAGCAGCCCCTCCTGGACTAGGGAAGAGACCCAGTACTTC; cdr3_aa: CASSPSWTREETQYF
clone_size: few; d_call: TRBD1; j_call: TRBJ2-5; v_call: TRBV20-1; cdr3_length: 15; cdr3_nt: TGCAGTGCTAGAGATCCATACAGGGGGCAAGGGACCCAGTACTTC; cdr3_aa: CSARDPYRGQGTQYF
clone_size: NA; d_call: NA; j_call: TRBJ1-1; v_call: TRBV10-3; cdr3_length: 13; cdr3_nt: TGTGCCATCAGTGCGGGTTCGAACACTGAAGCTTTCTTT; cdr3_aa: CAISAGSNTEAFF
clone_size: few; d_call: TRBD1; j_call: TRBJ1-5; v_call: TRBV15; cdr3_length: 15; cdr3_nt: TGTGCCACGAGAGACAGGGCGTATAGCAATCAGCCCCAGCATTTT; cdr3_aa: CATRDRAYSNQPQHF
clone_size: NA; d_call: TRBD1; j_call: TRBJ2-4; v_call: TRBV20-1; cdr3_length: 15; cdr3_nt: TGCAGTGCGGCTAGACAGGGGCTAGCCAAAAACATTCAGTACTTC; cdr3_aa: CSAARQGLAKNIQYF
clone_size: NA; d_call: TRBD2; j_call: TRBJ2-1; v_call: TRBV9; cdr3_length: 16; cdr3_nt: TGTGCCAGCAGCTTTCCCGGGAGCGGGGACTACAATGAGCAGTTCTTC; cdr3_aa: CASSFPGSGDYNEQFF
clone_size: NA; d_call: NA; j_call: TRBJ2-5; v_call: TRBV20-1; cdr3_length: 13; cdr3_nt: TGCAGTGCTAGAGTCTTAGCGAGAGAGACCCAGTACTTC; cdr3_aa: CSARVLARETQYF
clone_size: NA; d_call: NA; j_call: TRBJ1-2; v_call: TRBV5-1; cdr3_length: 15; cdr3_nt: TGCGCCAGCAGCGCCCATACTGGAGGGGAAGATGGCTACACCTTC; cdr3_aa: CASSAHTGGEDGYTF
clone_size: NA; d_call: NA; j_call: TRBJ2-6; v_call: TRBV20-1; cdr3_length: 13; cdr3_nt: TGCAGTGCTAGAGATCCAGGGGCCAACGTCCTGACTTTC; cdr3_aa: CSARDPGANVLTF
clone_size: NA; d_call: NA; j_call: TRBJ1-5; v_call: TRBV20-1; cdr3_length: 14; cdr3_nt: TGCAGTGCCTTTCGTCCCAGGGGCAATCAGCCCCAGCATTTT; cdr3_aa: CSAFRPRGNQPQHF
clone_size: NA; d_call: NA; j_call: TRBJ2-5; v_call: TRBV10-3; cdr3_length: 13; cdr3_nt: TGTGCCATCAGTGAGTCGACAGCCGTGGCCCAGTACTTC; cdr3_aa: CAISESTAVAQYF
clone_size: few; d_call: NA; j_call: TRBJ2-5; v_call: TRBV20-1; cdr3_length: 12; cdr3_nt: TGCAGTGCTAGCGGGGGAGAAGAGACCCAGTACTTC; cdr3_aa: CSASGGEETQYF
clone_size: NA; d_call: TRBD1; j_call: TRBJ1-1; v_call: TRBV11-2; cdr3_length: 17; cdr3_nt: TGTGCCAGCAGCTTAGTCGGGACAGCCCCTTTCGAGACTGAAGCTTTCTTT; cdr3_aa: CASSLVGTAPFETEAFF
clone_size: NA; d_call: NA; j_call: TRBJ1-2; v_call: TRBV5-1; cdr3_length: 13; cdr3_nt: TGCGCCAGCAAGGACAGCAAGAACTATGGCTACACCTTC; cdr3_aa: CASKDSKNYGYTF
clone_size: NA; d_call: TRBD2; j_call: TRBJ2-1; v_call: TRBV20-1; cdr3_length: 14; cdr3_nt: TGCAGTGCACTTCGAGCGGGAGTCTACGATGAGCAGTTCTTC; cdr3_aa: CSALRAGVYDEQFF
clone_size: NA; d_call: NA; j_call: TRBJ2-3; v_call: TRBV20-1; cdr3_length: 12; cdr3_nt: TGCAGTGTTAGAGATCTGGGAGACACGCAGTATTTT; cdr3_aa: CSVRDLGDTQYF
clone_size: many; d_call: TRBD2; j_call: TRBJ2-7; v_call: TRBV27; cdr3_length: 13; cdr3_nt: TGTGCCAGCAGTTTTGGACCCGGGGGGGAGCAGTACTTC; cdr3_aa: CASSFGPGGEQYF
clone_size: NA; d_call: NA; j_call: TRBJ2-7; v_call: TRBV10-3; cdr3_length: 16; cdr3_nt: TGTGCCATCAGTGAGTCGCGAAAAGACACACACTACGAGCAGTACTTC; cdr3_aa: CAISESRKDTHYEQYF
clone_size: few; d_call: NA; j_call: TRBJ2-2; v_call: TRBV9; cdr3_length: 12; cdr3_nt: TGTGCCAGCAGCGTAGGCCCCGGGGAGCTGTTTTTT; cdr3_aa: CASSVGPGELFF
clone_size: many; d_call: NA; j_call: TRBJ2-3; v_call: TRBV7-8; cdr3_length: 14; cdr3_nt: TGTGCCAGCAGCTTACAGCATCCGACAGATACGCAGTATTTT; cdr3_aa: CASSLQHPTDTQYF
clone_size: NA; d_call: NA; j_call: TRBJ1-4; v_call: TRBV7-2; cdr3_length: 17; cdr3_nt: TGTGCCAGCAGCCGACAGGCGGCATCTGCAACTAATGAAAAACTGTTTTTT; cdr3_aa: CASSRQAASATNEKLFF
clone_size: few; d_call: TRBD1; j_call: TRBJ1-5; v_call: TRBV30; cdr3_length: 14; cdr3_nt: TGTGCCTGGAGTGGGACAGGGGAATCTCAGCCCCAGCATTTT; cdr3_aa: CAWSGTGESQPQHF
clone_size: NA; d_call: NA; j_call: TRBJ2-3; v_call: TRBV21-1; cdr3_length: 18; cdr3_nt: TGTGCCAACAGCAAAGCGCTCCCAGATCTCGCTAGCACAGATACGCAGTATTTT; cdr3_aa: CANSKALPDLASTDTQYF
clone_size: NA; d_call: NA; j_call: TRBJ1-2; v_call: TRBV7-9; cdr3_length: 14; cdr3_nt: TGTGCCAGCAGCTTAGTAGGTAGGAAGAGAGGCTACACCTTC; cdr3_aa: CASSLVGRKRGYTF
clone_size: many; d_call: NA; j_call: TRBJ2-7; v_call: TRBV7-9; cdr3_length: 12; cdr3_nt: TGTGCCAGCAGCTTAGCGCTTCACGAGCAGTACTTC; cdr3_aa: CASSLALHEQYF
clone_size: NA; d_call: NA; j_call: TRBJ2-5; v_call: TRBV27; cdr3_length: 15; cdr3_nt: TGTGCCAGCAGTTTCGGGGGCGGGAGTCAGGAGACCCAGTACTTC; cdr3_aa: CASSFGGGSQETQYF
clone_size: NA; d_call: TRBD2; j_call: TRBJ2-1; v_call: TRBV15; cdr3_length: 18; cdr3_nt: TGTGCCACCAGCAGTCTAAGCCATCTAGCGGGGAGCCAAGAGACCCAGTTCTTC; cdr3_aa: CATSSLSHLAGSQETQFF
clone_size: NA; d_call: NA; j_call: TRBJ1-2; v_call: TRBV20-1; cdr3_length: 11; cdr3_nt: TGCAGTGCTGTTCCTTTCGGGGGCTACACCTTC; cdr3_aa: CSAVPFGGYTF
clone_size: NA; d_call: NA; j_call: TRBJ1-2; v_call: TRBV11-2; cdr3_length: 15; cdr3_nt: TGTGCCAGCAGCTCTCCCTCCGGGGGTCGGTATGGCTACACCTTC; cdr3_aa: CASSSPSGGRYGYTF
clone_size: once; d_call: TRBD1; j_call: TRBJ1-2; v_call: TRBV28; cdr3_length: 15; cdr3_nt: TGTGCCAGCAGAAAAGGGGGACAGGGGTATTATGGCTACACCTTC; cdr3_aa: CASRKGGQGYYGYTF
clone_size: many; d_call: TRBD2; j_call: TRBJ2-1; v_call: TRBV5-1; cdr3_length: 13; cdr3_nt: TGTGCCAGCAGTTTACTAGCGAACAATGAGCAGTTCTTC; cdr3_aa: CASSLLANNEQFF
clone_size: NA; d_call: NA; j_call: TRBJ2-2; v_call: TRBV10-3; cdr3_length: 23; cdr3_nt: TGTGCCATCAGTGAGTCCTGGTCCCCCAATCCGCAGGAGGGGAAACCAAACACCGGGGAGCTGTTTTTT; cdr3_aa: CAISESWSPNPQEGKPNTGELFF
clone_size: NA; d_call: NA; j_call: TRBJ2-3; v_call: TRBV27; cdr3_length: 14; cdr3_nt: TGTGCCAGCAGTTTAATGTCGGGGACAGATACGCAGTATTTT; cdr3_aa: CASSLMSGTDTQYF
clone_size: few; d_call: TRBD2; j_call: TRBJ2-3; v_call: TRBV7-2; cdr3_length: 15; cdr3_nt: TGTGCCAGCAGCTTCGGGCGGGGGGGCCATGATACGCAGTATTTT; cdr3_aa: CASSFGRGGHDTQYF